In its sample, the clone carrying this TCR beta chain was seen many times. What it binds is not known. This record comes from a study of CD8 T cells in ankylosing spondylitis. 5'-RACE, quantitative and with molecular barcodes, yielded the TCR beta libraries. TCRdb reprocessed the 5' RACE reads via MiXCR and lists one record per CDR3 protein. The table records more than 200,000 distinct CDR3 sequences, roughly a quarter of them present only once. Trimming cost V 5 bases and J 7 bases, with 14 bases left between them. The germline V gene has CDR1 DFQATT and CDR2 SNEGSKA (reference sequence). The CDR3 is made up of 13 amino acids. Whole-study findings and limits: Earlier literature documents some of the motif variants in reactive arthritis synovial fluid and blood. Matched ankylosing spondylitis synovial fluid reportedly showed significant enrichment of disease-linked clones.

The chain joins TRBV20-1 to TRBJ1-4; D not certain. Sequences were obtained from blood, either unsorted or a sorted T cell fraction (not recorded which). This receptor was identified in a male donor with ankylosing spondylitis or in good health (not recorded which). CDR3 nucleotide sequence: TGCAGTGCTCGCGAGTACAACCTTGAAAAACTGTTTTTT. It is translated as CSAREYNLEKLFF.